This record covers a single T cell receptor beta chain. The antigen this receptor binds is unknown. Base-call qualities are not available, and no considerably larger clone is one nucleotide away. This record comes from a study of blood T cell repertoires in COVID-19 (TCRdb year 2020). Regarding the study in general: The collaborator samples originated in the United States, Italy and Spain and spanned the acute and convalescent phases of COVID-19. HLA class I and class II types, where available, came from metadata supplied by the sample provider rather than from assay-based typing. Sample metadata almost always included a de-identified subject ID, COVID-19 status, age in years and sex. The dataset comprised deeply sampled blood TCRbeta repertoires from subjects exposed to, actively infected with, or recovered from COVID-19. Samples were obtained from the ongoing ImmuneRACE study (first 160 participants) and from approximately 1,200 subjects provided by 6 global collaborators. The prospective study material was composed of cDNA or gDNA derived from T cells, B-cell-depleted T cells, or PBMCs. A freely available public database, intended as a resource for researchers studying the immune response to SARS-CoV-2, is where the repertoires were released. What the study reported, not specific to this receptor: Clinical and demographic metadata were provided uncurated, with the amount varying by source and participant.

One collaborating source in Seattle enrolled patients while the patients were actively infected and followed the patients over time throughout the course of disease. The collaborating institutions used their own protocols to collect whole blood in K2EDTA tubes. For TCRbeta analysis, collaborators shipped samples in one of three forms: frozen whole blood, isolated PBMCs, or DNA extracted from either of those sample types. TCRbeta CDR3 regions were amplified from genomic DNA by means of the immunoSEQ Assay, a bias-controlled multiplex PCR. In the original analysis: The number of nucleated cells in each sample was estimated from the amplification of reference gene primers within the assay. Sequence reads were collapsed and filtered to measure the absolute abundance of every unique TCRbeta CDR3 rearrangement. For each sample, productive Simpson clonality was calculated as the square root of Simpson's diversity index across productive rearrangements. TCRdb mirrors the immuneACCESS table, restricted to in-frame sequences. Some clones are absent from its copies; in checked studies, under half trace to an unresolved V gene, and the reason for the others is unknown. D and trimming come from the DNA, and the V and J calls and clone size come from that table. This sample gives approximately 190,000 clones in total; over 80% of them show up just once. In total, the top ten clones hold roughly 8% of the sample.

Material: peripheral blood. This sequence was found in a woman aged 55-70 years with COVID-19, enrolled during active disease.

This receptor carries the CDR3 CASSQGPGLGNTEAFF. The nucleotides read TGCGCCAGCAGCCAAGGTCCCGGGTTGGGGAACACTGAAGCTTTCTTT. The chain uses TRBV4-1 and TRBJ1-1; the D segment cannot be called with confidence. The germline V gene provides CDR1 MGHRA and CDR2 YSYEKL. V sheds 1 base and J sheds 1 base, leaving 13 bases between their ends. Counted from cysteine to phenylalanine, this CDR3 has 16 amino acids. Only the CDR3 portion is preserved as DNA: 48 bases, with reading frame beginning at the first base.